This T cell receptor beta chain was captured by sequencing in a study of T cells in Graves' hyperthyroidism and ophthalmopathy. Findings and limits, study-wide: Researchers found most expanded thyroid clonotypes above 0.001 in blood as well.

Orbital computed tomography, thyroid ultrasound, serum thyroxine and TRAb, and clinical symptoms together informed the diagnoses. About this clonotype: The antigen is undetermined.

The CDR3 runs to 19 residues. Trimming removed 4 bases at V and 0 bases at J, with 23 bases between. Germline V CDR1 and CDR2: SNHLY, FYNNEI. TCR beta CDR3 sequences were amplified from RNA transcripts. A set of HTBI primers served as the primers for a first-round RT-PCR of the TCR CDR3. TCRdb reprocessed the multiplex PCR reads via MiXCR and lists one record per CDR3 protein. Of some 460,000 distinct CDR3 sequences in the sample, about a sixth were seen once. The specimen sequenced was blood. The rearrangement joins TRBV2 to TRBJ2-3, with D perhaps matching TRBD2 (7 bases). The sequence derives from a young woman with Graves' hyperthyroidism. Here the CDR3 DNA reads TGTGCCAGCAGTGTAGGGGTGGGGGGCGGGGGTAGAAGCACAGATACGCAGTATTTT. Amino acid sequence: CASSVGVGGGGRSTDTQYF.